Listed below are T cell receptor beta chains from one sample, sequenced in a study of blood T cell repertoires in COVID-19. Profiled with immunoSEQ multiplex PCR; TCRdb holds only in-frame clones, not every one. The sample contains over 300,000 clones, around 86% of which appear only once. The specimen was PBMCs or T cells enriched from blood (not recorded which). The receptors were gathered from a woman aged 18-35 years who had recovered from COVID-19. Both conserved end residues are part of each CDR3. Fields, in order: D gene, J gene, clone size, V gene, CDR3 protein, CDR3 DNA. D genes are given only for firm matches. Clone size is given for some rows only: seen once, a few or many times, or a class if the clone is expanded.

d_gene: .
j_gene: TRBJ1-6
abundance: few
v_gene: TRBV18
CDR3aa: CASSPPTDSPYNSPLHF
CDR3nt: TGTGCCAGCTCACCACCGACGGACAGCCCCTATAATTCACCCCTCCACTTT

d_gene: .
j_gene: TRBJ2-2
abundance: once
v_gene: TRBV5-1
CDR3aa: CASSLGSANTGELFF
CDR3nt: TGCGCCAGCAGCTTAGGGAGCGCGAACACCGGGGAGCTGTTTTTT

d_gene: TRBD1
j_gene: TRBJ1-2
abundance: .
v_gene: TRBV11-2
CDR3aa: CASSFWTGANYGYTF
CDR3nt: TGTGCCAGCAGCTTTTGGACAGGAGCGAACTATGGCTACACCTTC

d_gene: TRBD1
j_gene: TRBJ1-6
abundance: .
v_gene: TRBV6-5
CDR3aa: CASSYEGQGGSPLHF
CDR3nt: TGTGCCAGCAGTTATGAGGGACAGGGTGGTTCACCCCTCCACTTT

d_gene: .
j_gene: TRBJ2-1
abundance: .
v_gene: TRBV19
CDR3aa: CASTDVGGDSHNEQFF
CDR3nt: TGTGCCAGTACGGACGTCGGCGGGGACAGTCACAATGAGCAGTTCTTC

d_gene: .
j_gene: TRBJ1-4
abundance: .
v_gene: TRBV27
CDR3aa: CASSFTQNFNEKLFF
CDR3nt: TGTGCCAGCAGTTTTACACAGAACTTTAATGAAAAACTGTTTTTT

d_gene: .
j_gene: TRBJ2-5
abundance: .
v_gene: TRBV20-1
CDR3aa: CSASSAREGTQYF
CDR3nt: TGCAGTGCTAGTTCAGCGCGGGAAGGGACCCAGTACTTC

d_gene: TRBD2
j_gene: TRBJ2-3
abundance: .
v_gene: TRBV7-3
CDR3aa: CASSLVGSGGSDTQYF
CDR3nt: TGTGCCAGCAGCTTAGTAGGGAGCGGGGGTTCTGATACGCAGTATTTT

d_gene: TRBD1
j_gene: TRBJ1-1
abundance: .
v_gene: TRBV2
CDR3aa: CASSSGGHFRRNTEAFF
CDR3nt: TGTGCCAGCAGTTCAGGGGGCCACTTTAGAAGGAACACTGAAGCTTTCTTT

d_gene: TRBD1
j_gene: TRBJ2-1
abundance: .
v_gene: TRBV11-2
CDR3aa: CASSSGQGAGNEQFF
CDR3nt: TGTGCCAGCAGCTCCGGACAGGGGGCAGGGAATGAGCAGTTCTTC

d_gene: .
j_gene: TRBJ2-1
abundance: .
v_gene: TRBV25-1
CDR3aa: CASIEARANEQFF
CDR3nt: TGTGCCAGCATCGAGGCACGAGCCAATGAGCAGTTCTTC

d_gene: .
j_gene: TRBJ1-1
abundance: .
v_gene: TRBV7-2
CDR3aa: CASSLLFEWGRTEAFF
CDR3nt: TGTGCCAGCAGCCTCCTTTTCGAGTGGGGGCGCACTGAAGCTTTCTTT

d_gene: .
j_gene: TRBJ1-1
abundance: .
v_gene: TRBV7-3
CDR3aa: CASSSGSGRNTEAFF
CDR3nt: TGTGCCAGCAGCTCCGGTTCGGGAAGGAACACTGAAGCTTTCTTT

d_gene: .
j_gene: TRBJ2-2
abundance: .
v_gene: TRBV25-1
CDR3aa: CASSSRSPPGELFF
CDR3nt: TGTGCCAGCAGTAGCCGGTCCCCCCCCGGGGAGCTGTTTTTT

d_gene: TRBD1
j_gene: TRBJ1-5
abundance: .
v_gene: TRBV6-5
CDR3aa: CATATGRSNQPQHF
CDR3nt: TGTGCCACCGCGACAGGGAGAAGCAATCAGCCCCAGCATTTT

d_gene: .
j_gene: TRBJ1-2
abundance: .
v_gene: TRBV28
CDR3aa: CATNPSRAPAGYTF
CDR3nt: TGTGCGACAAACCCTTCCAGGGCACCAGCTGGCTACACCTTC

d_gene: TRBD1
j_gene: TRBJ1-4
abundance: .
v_gene: TRBV9
CDR3aa: CASSVGARQGGSEKLFF
CDR3nt: TGTGCCAGCAGCGTAGGGGCCCGACAGGGTGGCTCTGAAAAACTGTTTTTT

d_gene: .
j_gene: TRBJ1-2
abundance: .
v_gene: TRBV2
CDR3aa: CASSENRNPAYGYTF
CDR3nt: TGTGCCAGCAGTGAAAACAGGAACCCCGCCTATGGCTACACCTTC

d_gene: .
j_gene: TRBJ2-1
abundance: .
v_gene: TRBV5-4
CDR3aa: CASSLAHWEDNEQFF
CDR3nt: TGTGCCAGCAGCTTGGCTCACTGGGAGGACAATGAGCAGTTCTTC

d_gene: TRBD1
j_gene: TRBJ1-4
abundance: .
v_gene: TRBV2
CDR3aa: CASRREQGTNEKLFF
CDR3nt: TGTGCCAGCAGGCGGGAACAGGGGACTAATGAAAAACTGTTTTTT

d_gene: TRBD1
j_gene: TRBJ1-5
abundance: .
v_gene: TRBV27
CDR3aa: CASSAFQGEGNQPQHF
CDR3nt: TGTGCCAGCAGTGCTTTTCAGGGGGAGGGCAATCAGCCCCAGCATTTT

d_gene: .
j_gene: TRBJ1-2
abundance: .
v_gene: TRBV27
CDR3aa: CASSKESNYGYTF
CDR3nt: TGTGCCAGCAGTAAAGAAAGCAACTATGGCTACACCTTC

d_gene: TRBD1
j_gene: TRBJ2-1
abundance: .
v_gene: TRBV28
CDR3aa: CASTEQGAYEQFF
CDR3nt: TGTGCCAGCACCGAACAGGGGGCGTATGAGCAGTTCTTC

d_gene: .
j_gene: TRBJ2-1
abundance: .
v_gene: TRBV6-5
CDR3aa: CASRRGQGGYNEQFF
CDR3nt: TGTGCCAGCCGACGGGGGCAGGGGGGCTACAATGAGCAGTTCTTC

d_gene: .
j_gene: TRBJ1-1
abundance: .
v_gene: TRBV18
CDR3aa: CASSPTRDGTEAFF
CDR3nt: TGTGCCAGCTCACCTACGAGGGATGGCACTGAAGCTTTCTTT

d_gene: .
j_gene: TRBJ1-1
abundance: .
v_gene: TRBV7-9
CDR3aa: CASSPTPGLVAFF
CDR3nt: TGTGCCAGCAGCCCGACTCCAGGGCTTGTAGCTTTCTTT

d_gene: .
j_gene: TRBJ2-5
abundance: .
v_gene: TRBV12-3/TRBV12-4
CDR3aa: CASVCQETQYF
CDR3nt: TGTGCCAGCGTATGTCAGGAGACCCAGTACTTC

d_gene: .
j_gene: TRBJ2-5
abundance: .
v_gene: TRBV27
CDR3aa: CASKFLTTTVGQETQYF
CDR3nt: TGTGCCAGCAAGTTCCTCACTACTACTGTGGGCCAAGAGACCCAGTACTTC

d_gene: TRBD1
j_gene: TRBJ1-1
abundance: .
v_gene: TRBV18
CDR3aa: CASSQKQGASNTEAFF
CDR3nt: TGTGCCAGCTCACAGAAACAGGGGGCGAGCAACACTGAAGCTTTCTTT